The 17 T cell receptor beta chains presented below share a single source sample, sequenced in a study of T cells in Graves' hyperthyroidism and ophthalmopathy. TCR beta CDR3 regions were amplified from RNA transcripts. Initially, a first-round RT-PCR of the TCR CDR3 employed the HTBI primer set. TCRdb re-called the multiplex PCR reads with MiXCR, one entry per CDR3 protein. The data contain approximately 620,000 distinct CDR3 sequences, roughly 15% of them singletons. The sequenced sample was blood. These TCRs come from a woman aged 40 to 50 with Graves' ophthalmopathy.

Ten or more counts support this clonotype. The rearrangement joins TRBV7-9 to TRBJ2-3, with no clear D. This CDR3 region has 14 residues. From germline, CDR1 is SEHNR and CDR2 FQNEAQ (reference sequence). V dropped 2 bases and J dropped 2 bases, with 8 bases sitting between them. The CDR3 bases are TGTGCCAGCAGCTTAATCTTGTTCACAGATACGCAGTATTTT. Its translation: CASSLILFTDTQYF.

This clonotype was recorded at least ten times. The rearrangement joins TRBV18 to TRBJ2-1; 7 bases match TRBD2. V shed 3 bases and J 6 bases; nucleotides not matched to a gene: 8. This CDR3 is 15 amino acids long. Germline loops: CDR1 KGHSH, CDR2 LQKENI. In DNA, the CDR3 is TGTGCCAGCTCACCTAGCGGGCGGGGCACCAATGAGCAGTTCTTC. It is translated as CASSPSGRGTNEQFF.

This clonotype turned up a few times. This chain uses TRBV29-1 with TRBJ1-2, with D possibly being TRBD1 (5 bases). Germline CDR1 is SQVTM and CDR2 is ANQGSEA. The CDR3 covers 13 residues. Trimming took off 6 bases at V and 0 bases at J, with 11 bases between the two ends. CDR3 protein: CSVAGAPNYGYTF. CDR3 sequence (DNA): TGCAGCGTCGCTGGGGCTCCTAACTATGGCTACACCTTC.

The chain links TRBV11-2 to TRBJ2-7; D tentatively reads TRBD1 or TRBD2 (6 bases each). This CDR3 comprises 14 residues. The germline V gene encodes CDR1 SGHAT and CDR2 FQNNGV. Trimming shortened V by 5 bases and J by 1 base, and 12 bases separated the two germline ends. The CDR3 coding sequence is TGTGCCAGCAGCCGAGGGGGGCCGTCCTACGAGCAGTACTTC. Translating it yields CASSRGGPSYEQYF.

The chain employs TRBV24-1 and TRBJ2-1, with 7 bases identical to TRBD2. Germline V gives CDR1 KGHDR, CDR2 SFDVKD. V shed 7 bases, J shed 5 bases, and the junction held 13 bases outside the gene matches. The CDR3 spans 16 residues. CDR3 loop: CATSRSWGTTDNEQFF. The CDR3 coding sequence is TGTGCCACCAGCCGCTCGTGGGGGACTACGGACAATGAGCAGTTCTTC.

This clonotype was observed a few times. This chain connects TRBV5-1 to TRBJ2-3, with TRBD1 as a possible D gene (5 bases). Germline V gene lookup returns CDR1 SGHRS and CDR2 YFSETQ. V was pared by 0 bases and J by 4 bases, with 9 bases between. The CDR3 is 14 amino acids. This CDR3 reads CASSLAQGADTQYF. DNA for the CDR3: TGCGCCAGCAGCTTGGCCCAGGGTGCAGATACGCAGTATTTT.

This clonotype was seen many times. The chain employs TRBV7-9 and TRBJ2-5; D may be TRBD2 (6 bases). Germline CDR1 reads SEHNR; CDR2 reads FQNEAQ (reference sequence). This CDR3 region has 18 residues. Trimming stripped 2 bases from V and 4 bases from J, with 23 bases between. The CDR3 DNA is TGTGCCAGCAGCTTACCCGTTGGCGGGACTGATTCGAGAGAGACCCAGTACTTC. Encoded protein: CASSLPVGGTDSRETQYF.

Concerning this clonotype itself: A read error is possible here, since a much larger clone lies one base away. This CDR3 is missing its conserved last phenylalanine or tryptophan, likely due to a read error. This chain joins TRBV12-3 or TRBV12-4 and TRBJ2-5; 11 nucleotides line up with TRBD2. Trimming removed 2 bases from V and 3 bases from J; junction bases left unmatched: 8. There are 17 residues in the CDR3. CDR3 protein: CASSLYRGSGGEETQYL. The CDR3 DNA sequence: TGTGCCAGCAGTTTATATCGGGGTAGCGGGGGGGAAGAGACCCAGTACCTC.

The rearrangement uses TRBV12-3 or TRBV12-4 and TRBJ2-1; TRBD2 agrees at 16 bases. The ends lost 1 base at V and 0 bases at J; junction bases unmatched: 9. The CDR3 sequence is 21 residues long. The CDR3 protein is CASSLGGTSGGASLSYNEQFF. The CDR3 bases are TGTGCCAGCAGTTTAGGCGGGACTAGCGGGGGGGCCTCGCTCTCCTACAATGAGCAGTTCTTC.

This clonotype was recorded at least ten times. The rearrangement joins TRBV20-1 to TRBJ2-5; D call uncertain. Trimming took 1 base from V and 1 from J, leaving 7 bases between them. The CDR3 is 13 residues long. Germline lookup yields CDR1 DFQATT and CDR2 SNEGSKA (reference sequence). CDR3 coding DNA: TGCAGTGCTAGAGCGCGGCTCCAAGAGACCCAGTACTTC. Translating gives CSARARLQETQYF.

CDR3 protein: CASSYVGGAVGGADTQYF. For the CDR3, the DNA is TGTGCCAGCAGTTACGTCGGGGGGGCCGTAGGAGGAGCAGATACGCAGTATTTT. The V call is TRBV12-3 or TRBV12-4, the J call TRBJ2-3; TRBD2 aligns across 8 bases. The CDR3 length is 18 residues. The J segment lost 4 bases and the V segment lost 4 bases, leaving 16 bases of the junction unmatched.

In its sample, this clonotype was seen a few times. The chain recombines TRBV10-1 with TRBJ2-2; D not resolved. This CDR3 contains 15 residues. V was clipped by 8 bases and J by 0 bases, with 13 bases between them. Germline-derived CDR1 and CDR2 are WNHNN and SYGVQD (reference sequence). The CDR3 region is CASGEGITNTGELFF. CDR3 DNA: TGCGCCAGCGGAGAAGGGATCACGAACACCGGGGAGCTGTTTTTT.

This clonotype is a singleton in its sample. The chain links TRBV19 to TRBJ2-7; TRBD1 aligns across 7 bases. V trimming: 3 bases; J trimming: 2 bases; junction bases outside the gene matches: 13. The CDR3 loop spans 17 amino acids. Germline CDR1 LNHDA, CDR2 SQIVND (reference sequence). CDR3: CASSMGPTGTATYEQYF. CDR3 DNA sequence: TGTGCCAGTAGTATGGGGCCAACCGGGACAGCGACCTACGAGCAGTACTTC.

A few counts support this clonotype. The V gene is TRBV6-1, the J gene TRBJ1-2; no clear D. The V gene's germline CDR1 is MNHNS and CDR2 SASEGT. Trimming took off 6 bases at V and 6 bases at J, with 17 bases between the two ends. The CDR3 loop spans 14 amino acids. CDR3 nucleotide sequence: TGTGCCAGCAGACCCACCCGGGCCTCGGATGGCTACACCTTC. Translating gives CASRPTRASDGYTF.

The sample holds a few counts of this clonotype. The chain couples TRBV28 to TRBJ2-2; 7 nucleotides agree with TRBD2. The CDR3 extends over 14 amino acids. V was clipped by 5 bases and J by 7 bases; unmatched bases: 7. Germline CDR1 is MDHEN and CDR2 is SYDVKM. CDR3 DNA: TGTGCCAGCAGTAAACCGGGGGGAGGCGGGGAGCTGTTTTTT. It specifies CASSKPGGGGELFF.

This sequence joins TRBV15 and TRBJ2-5; the D call may be TRBD1 or TRBD2 (6 bases each). With 3 bases removed from V and 5 bases from J, the gap between germline ends came to 19 bases. The CDR3 runs to 16 residues. Germline V gene data show CDR1 as LNHNV and CDR2 as YYDKDF (reference sequence). In nucleotides, the CDR3 is TGTGCCACCAGCAGGCTAGTGGGGGGCTTGTGGGAGACCCAGTACTTC. Protein sequence: CATSRLVGGLWETQYF.

This clonotype was seen many times. The gene calls are TRBV7-8 and TRBJ2-5, with D possibly matching TRBD2 (6 bases). This CDR3 is 15 amino acids long. The germline gives CDR1 SGHVS, CDR2 FQNEAQ. With 2 bases removed from V and 5 bases from J, the gap between germline ends came to 15 bases. CDR3 loop: CASSLTRLVGETQYF. DNA of the CDR3: TGTGCCAGCAGCTTAACTAGACTAGTGGGGGAGACCCAGTACTTC.